This T cell receptor (beta chain) was profiled in a study of blood T cell repertoires in COVID-19. At the level of the study: Specimens from acute and convalescent COVID-19 originated in the United States, Italy and Spain. PBMCs, B-cell-depleted T cells, or T cells provided the cDNA or gDNA that made up the material.

Data came from immunoSEQ multiplex PCR; TCRdb stores just in-frame clones and leaves some out. The table includes just over 150,000 clones, less than 85% detected once. Patients of the Seattle cohort, enrolled during active infection, were followed longitudinally. The CDR3 contains 14 residues. V was pared by 6 bases and J by 2 bases, with 13 bases between. Germline CDR1 SNHLY, CDR2 FYNNEI. V usage is TRBV2 and J usage is TRBJ1-2; TRBD1 is a possible D gene (5 bases). The receptor was derived from a woman aged 40 to 55 with COVID-19, enrolled during active disease. Sequenced: peripheral blood. CDR3 amino acids: CASRTGRQNYGYTF. The DNA for the CDR3 is TGTGCCAGCAGGACCGGAAGACAGAACTATGGCTACACCTTC.